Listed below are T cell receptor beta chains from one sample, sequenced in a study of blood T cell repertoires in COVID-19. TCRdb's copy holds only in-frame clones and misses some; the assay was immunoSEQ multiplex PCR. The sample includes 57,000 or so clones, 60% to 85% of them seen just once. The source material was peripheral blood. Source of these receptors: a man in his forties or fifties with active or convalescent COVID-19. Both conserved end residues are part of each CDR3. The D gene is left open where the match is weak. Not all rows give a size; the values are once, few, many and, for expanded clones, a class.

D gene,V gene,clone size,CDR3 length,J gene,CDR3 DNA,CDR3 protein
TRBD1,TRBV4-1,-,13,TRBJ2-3,TGCGCCAGCAGCCACGGGACAGGAGATACGCAGTATTTT,CASSHGTGDTQYF
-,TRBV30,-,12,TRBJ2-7,TGTGCCTCGGAGGGCCTCTCCTACGAGCAGTACTTC,CASEGLSYEQYF
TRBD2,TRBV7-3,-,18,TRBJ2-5,TGTGCCAGCAACCTACCCGGACTAGCGGGATTCAGAGGTCGCGCCCAGTACTTC,CASNLPGLAGFRGRAQYF
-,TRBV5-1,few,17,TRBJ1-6,TGCGCCAGCAGCCCGGACGGCGCGGGCAGGAATGGGTCACCCCTCCACTTT,CASSPDGAGRNGSPLHF
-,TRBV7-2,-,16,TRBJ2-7,TGTGCCAGCATCCCTAGCATAACAGCAACATCCTACGAGCAGTACTTC,CASIPSITATSYEQYF
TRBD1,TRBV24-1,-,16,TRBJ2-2,TGTGCCACCAGTGATCCCTCGCTGGGACAGGGCCGGGAGCTGTTTTTT,CATSDPSLGQGRELFF
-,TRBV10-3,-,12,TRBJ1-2,TGTGCCATCAGTGAGTTAGCATATGGCTACACCTTC,CAISELAYGYTF
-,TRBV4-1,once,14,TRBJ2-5,TGCGCCAGCAGCCAAGATACAGGAAGGGAGACCCAGTACTTC,CASSQDTGRETQYF
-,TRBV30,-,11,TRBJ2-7,TGTGCCTGGAGTGTTAACTACGAGCAGTACTTC,CAWSVNYEQYF
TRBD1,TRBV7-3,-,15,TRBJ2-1,TGTGCCAGCAGCCTATCCGGGACAGGGGGCAATGAGCAGTTCTTC,CASSLSGTGGNEQFF
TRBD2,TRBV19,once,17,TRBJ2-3,TGTGCCAGTAGCCCCGGACTAGCGGGGGGGCGGACAGATACGCAGTATTTT,CASSPGLAGGRTDTQYF
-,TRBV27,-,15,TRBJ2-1,TGTGCCAGCGGACGTCTTAGCGGCTACTACAATGAGCAGTTCTTC,CASGRLSGYYNEQFF
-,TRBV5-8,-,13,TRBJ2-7,TGTGCCAGCACCTCCCGGACAAACCACGAGCAGTACTTC,CASTSRTNHEQYF
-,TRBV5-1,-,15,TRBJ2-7,TGCGCCAGCAGCCTCGGGCCCTCGGGGGACTACGAGCAGTACTTC,CASSLGPSGDYEQYF
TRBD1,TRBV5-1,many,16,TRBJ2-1,TGCGCCAGCAGCTTGGAGGCCCGACAGGGGGTGGATGAGCAGTTCTTC,CASSLEARQGVDEQFF
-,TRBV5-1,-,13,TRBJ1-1,TGCGCCAGCAGCTTTAATTCGAACACTGAAGCTTTCTTT,CASSFNSNTEAFF
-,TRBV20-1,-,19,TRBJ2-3,TGCAGTGCTAGTCGGTTTAGGGGGGGGCATGGGGCAATCACAGATACGCAGTATTTT,CSASRFRGGHGAITDTQYF
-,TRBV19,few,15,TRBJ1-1,TGTGCCAGTAGATATGATCAAATCAGGAACACTGAAGCTTTCTTT,CASRYDQIRNTEAFF
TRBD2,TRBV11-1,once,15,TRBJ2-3,TGTGCCAGCGGAGCGGGAGTAGGTAGAACAGATACGCAGTATTTT,CASGAGVGRTDTQYF
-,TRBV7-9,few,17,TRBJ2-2,TGTGCCAGCAGCTTTCGCGGGCCCTTAGCGAACACCGGGGAGCTGTTTTTT,CASSFRGPLANTGELFF
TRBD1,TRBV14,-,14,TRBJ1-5,TGTGCCAGCAGCCTGGACAGGAGTGGGTCCAACCAGCATTTT,CASSLDRSGSNQHF
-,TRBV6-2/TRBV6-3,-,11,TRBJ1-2,TGTGCCAGCAGCCCATCTTATGGCTACACCTTC,CASSPSYGYTF
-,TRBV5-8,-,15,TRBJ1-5,TGTGCCAGCAGCTTGTTAGCGGTCCGCAGTCAGCCCCAGCATTTT,CASSLLAVRSQPQHF
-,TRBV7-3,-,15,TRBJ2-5,TGTGCCAGCAGCCCACCCGGGGTCGGGCAAGAGACCCAGTACTTC,CASSPPGVGQETQYF
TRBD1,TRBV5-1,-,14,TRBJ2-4,TGCGCCAGCAGCTTCGGACAGGGCTCGGACATTCAGTACTTC,CASSFGQGSDIQYF
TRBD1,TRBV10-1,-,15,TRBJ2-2,TGCGCCAGCAGTGACTCGTACAGGGGTACCGGGGAGCTGTTTTTT,CASSDSYRGTGELFF
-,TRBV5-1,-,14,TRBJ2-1,TGCGCCAGCAGCTTGGGAGGGGACATGGCGAAGCAGTTCTTC,CASSLGGDMAKQFF
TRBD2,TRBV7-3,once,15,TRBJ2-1,TGTGCCAGCAGCCTATATAGCGGGAGTATAAATGAGCAGTTCTTC,CASSLYSGSINEQFF
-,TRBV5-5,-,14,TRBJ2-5,TGTGCCAGCAGCTTGGAACCGGGGCAAGAGACCCAGTACTTC,CASSLEPGQETQYF
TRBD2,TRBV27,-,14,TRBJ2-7,TGTGCCAGCAGTCCGACTAGCGGGAGCTACGAGCAGTACTTC,CASSPTSGSYEQYF
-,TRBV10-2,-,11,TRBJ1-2,TGCGCCAGCAGTGAGCGGGGAGGCTACACCTTC,CASSERGGYTF
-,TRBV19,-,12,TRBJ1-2,TGTGCCAGCCAACAGGGCAGGGGTGGCTACACCTTC,CASQQGRGGYTF
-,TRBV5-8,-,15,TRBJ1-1,TGTGCCAGCAGCTTTTCGGGGGGCGAAAAAACTGAAGCTTTCTTT,CASSFSGGEKTEAFF
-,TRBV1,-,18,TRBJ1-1,TGCACCAGCAGCCAAGGTCCGACCCAATTCAGGAAGGGGACTGAAGCTTTCTTT,CTSSQGPTQFRKGTEAFF
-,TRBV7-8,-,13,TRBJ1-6,TGTGCCAGCGGAACAGGGTTAAGGTCACCCCTCCACTTT,CASGTGLRSPLHF
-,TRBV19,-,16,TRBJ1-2,TGTGCCAGTAGTGGCCTGGGGAGCGGGGCCCTCGGGGGCTACACCTTC,CASSGLGSGALGGYTF
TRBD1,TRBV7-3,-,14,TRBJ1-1,TGTGCCAGCAGTCCGACCCGGGACAGGGGGGAGGCTTTCTTT,CASSPTRDRGEAFF
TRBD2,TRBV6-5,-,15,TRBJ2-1,TGTGCCAGCAGACCCCTAGCGGGGGGGTTAAATGAGCAGTTCTTC,CASRPLAGGLNEQFF
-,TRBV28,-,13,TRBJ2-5,TGTGCCAGCAGTTTGGGGGGACAAGAGACCCAGTACTTC,CASSLGGQETQYF
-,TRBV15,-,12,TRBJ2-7,TGTGCCACCAGCTCACAGGGAGACGAGCAGTACTTC,CATSSQGDEQYF
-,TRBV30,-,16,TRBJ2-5,TGTGCCTGGAATTTGGGGCGGGAATGGGGCCAAGAGACCCAGTACTTC,CAWNLGREWGQETQYF
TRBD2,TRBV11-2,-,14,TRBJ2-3,TGTGCCAGCAGCTTGGGACTAGCTGGAAATACGCAGTATTTT,CASSLGLAGNTQYF
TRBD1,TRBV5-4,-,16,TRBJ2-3,TGTGCCAGCAGCGGCGGACAGGCGGGTTACACAGATACGCAGTATTTT,CASSGGQAGYTDTQYF
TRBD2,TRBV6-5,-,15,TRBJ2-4,TGTGCCAGCGTAGGATACGGGACTAGTGGGAACATTCAGTACTTC,CASVGYGTSGNIQYF
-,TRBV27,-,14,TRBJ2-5,TGTGCCAGCAGTTTAATGCCCAGCCAAGAGACCCAGTACTTC,CASSLMPSQETQYF
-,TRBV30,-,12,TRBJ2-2,TGTGCCTGGGCGTCCGGGGCCGGGGAGCTGTTTTTT,CAWASGAGELFF
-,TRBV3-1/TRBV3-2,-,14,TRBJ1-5,TGTGCCAGCAGCCGCGGACAGAGCAATCAGCCCCAGCATTTT,CASSRGQSNQPQHF
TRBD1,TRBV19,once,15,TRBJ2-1,TGTGCCAGTAGTATTCTCGGACAGGGATTCAATGAGCAGTTCTTC,CASSILGQGFNEQFF